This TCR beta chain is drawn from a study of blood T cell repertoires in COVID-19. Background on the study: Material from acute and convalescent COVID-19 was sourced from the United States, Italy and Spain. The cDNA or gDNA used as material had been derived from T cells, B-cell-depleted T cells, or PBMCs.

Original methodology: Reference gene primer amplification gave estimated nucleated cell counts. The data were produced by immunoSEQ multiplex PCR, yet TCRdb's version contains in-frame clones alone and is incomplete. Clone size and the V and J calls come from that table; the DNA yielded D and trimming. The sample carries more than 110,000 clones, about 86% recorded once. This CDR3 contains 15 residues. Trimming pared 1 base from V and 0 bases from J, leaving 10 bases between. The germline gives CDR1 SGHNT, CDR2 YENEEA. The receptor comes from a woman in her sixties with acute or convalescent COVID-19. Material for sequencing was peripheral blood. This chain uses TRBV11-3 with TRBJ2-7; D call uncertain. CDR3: CASSLARALSYEQYF. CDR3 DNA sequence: TGTGCCAGCAGCTTAGCCCGCGCGCTCTCCTACGAGCAGTACTTC.